This T cell receptor (beta chain) was found in a study of cytomegalovirus exposure and HLA in healthy donors. Across the whole study: Among the approximately 370 donors who were genotyped, about 80% fell in the genetic ancestry cluster that is associated with self-reported Caucasian donors. General observations from the study: In a later analysis, HLA-associated TCR beta chains were more clonally expanded than equally common others. A later examination showed that TCR association rates differed by HLA locus, with DRB1 most and HLA-C fewest. Analyses of presence/absence relied on an assumption of roughly uniform sequencing depth across donors.

Per the germline V gene, CDR1 is MNHNS and CDR2 is SASEGT. This CDR3 region has 13 residues. The V end lost 5 bases, the J end lost 1 base, and 3 bases lay between the germline ends. As regards this clone: Its cognate antigen is unknown.

Researchers ran the PCR with 60 Vbeta and 13 Jbeta primers. Only in-frame clones appear in the TCRdb table, and some are missing; sequencing was by immunoSEQ multiplex PCR. The data contain roughly 150,000 clones, more than 60% of them singletons. The rearrangement uses TRBV6-1 and TRBJ2-6; D not certain. The sample taken for sequencing was PBMCs. The sequence was obtained from a man aged 25-40 years in good health and CMV-seropositive. The CDR3 nucleotides read TGTGCCAGCAGTCTATCTGGGGCCAACGTCCTGACTTTC. Translation gives CASSLSGANVLTF.